This TCR beta chain originates from a study of cytomegalovirus exposure and HLA in healthy donors. General study points: Judged likely to be a sequencing artifact was a cluster of highly shared sequence variants. In a later analysis, TCR beta V- and J-gene trimming showed a link to a missense DCLRE1C variant. Only CMV serostatus was available as immune exposure information. An apparent linkage of common viral pathogens to several of the most significant clusters emerged in a later analysis.

The germline CDR1 and CDR2 sequences are MDHEN and SYDVKM. V trimming: 7 bases; J trimming: 7 bases; junction bases outside the gene matches: 9. CDR3 length: 14 residues. For this clone: Antigen specificity is unknown.

Primers: 60 Vbeta forward and 13 Jbeta reverse. This table comes from immunoSEQ multiplex PCR, and its TCRdb copy is limited to in-frame clones, with some not included. The sample gives under 200,000 clones, 82% of which show up once; roughly 1.6% is in the top ten. The clonotype originates from a woman aged 18-29 years in good health and CMV-seronegative. What was sequenced was PBMCs. The chain couples TRBV28 to TRBJ1-4, with 7 nucleotides matching TRBD1. Here the CDR3 DNA reads TGTGCCAGCACCCTAGGAGGGGGCGGTGAAAAACTGTTTTTT. It codes for CASTLGGGGEKLFF.